One and the same sample provided the 3 T cell receptor beta chains below, sequenced in a study of CD8+ T cells in alopecia areata. Following RNA extraction, reverse transcription yielded cDNA that acted as the sequencing template. Measured with immunoSEQ multiplex PCR; TCRdb has only the in-frame clones, and not every one. Found here are 150,000 to 200,000 clones, 58% of them singletons; the top ten hold 16%. As for treatment: oral pan-JAK inhibitor, 5-10 mg twice daily. This sample comprised CD4+ T cells sorted from blood, obtained at approximately week 56, from a patient treated with tofacitinib. These receptors came from a human donor with alopecia areata.

The gene calls are TRBV7-3 and TRBJ2-3; the match to TRBD2 covers 8 bases. Germline lookup yields CDR1 SGHTA and CDR2 FQGTGA. CDR3 length: 16 amino acids. J lost 0 bases, V lost 4 bases, and 6 bases had no gene match. CDR3 nucleotides: TGTGCCAGCAGCTCCAAGAGCGGGGGAAGCACAGATACGCAGTATTTT. Its protein product is CASSSKSGGSTDTQYF.

This clone was observed once. J is TRBJ1-4 and V is TRBV30; D unresolved. The CDR3 is 14 residues long. The V and J ends lost 4 bases and 0 bases respectively, with 9 bases between them. Germline CDR1 is GTSNPN and CDR2 is SVGIG (reference sequence). CDR3 residues: CAWTPMATNEKLFF. The DNA of the CDR3 is TGTGCCTGGACCCCGATGGCAACTAATGAAAAACTGTTTTTT.

This clone was detected only a few times. The V gene is TRBV7-9, the J gene TRBJ2-5; no clear D. The CDR3 has 11 amino acids. The V end lost 3 bases, the J end lost 9 bases, and 8 bases lay between the germline ends. Germline V gene lookup returns CDR1 SEHNR and CDR2 FQNEAQ (reference sequence). The CDR3 nucleotides are TGTGCCAGCAGCTTTGGTGGGGCCCAGTACTTC. Translation gives CASSFGGAQYF.